Presented here are 7 T cell receptor beta chains from one specimen sequenced in a study of tumor-infiltrating lymphocytes in localized non-small cell lung cancer. Generated by immunoSEQ multiplex PCR, the TCRdb table keeps only in-frame clones and is missing some. The sample gives more than 9,500 clones, roughly 80% of which show up once; roughly 13% is in the top ten. Sequenced sample: lung tumor tissue. These receptors all stem from a human donor with non-small cell lung cancer.

In nucleotides, the CDR3 is TGTGCCAGCAGCTTAGATGCTAGCGGGGGGGCCCCAGATACGCAGTATTTT. Amino acids: CASSLDASGGAPDTQYF. This chain connects TRBV11-3 to TRBJ2-3, with TRBD2 matching 12 bases. Germline-derived CDR1 and CDR2 are SGHNT and YENEEA. Trimming removed 0 bases from V and 4 bases from J; junction bases left unmatched: 5. The CDR3 has 17 amino acids.

CDR3 sequence (DNA): TGTGCCAGCAGCCCTGGGACTAGCGGGGGGGCTATGACGCTTGAGCAGTTCTTC. Translation gives CASSPGTSGGAMTLEQFF. This chain links TRBV7-2 with TRBJ2-1, with 16 bases matching TRBD2. Germline V gene lookup returns CDR1 SGHTA and CDR2 FQGNSA. The CDR3 is 18 residues long. V lost 5 bases to trimming and J lost 9 bases; unmatched junction nucleotides: 13.

This CDR3 reads CASRPDGRGGSDTQYF. Written as DNA, the CDR3 is TGTGCCAGTAGGCCAGACGGACGCGGGGGGTCAGATACGCAGTATTTT. V is TRBV19 and J is TRBJ2-3; 8 bases line up with TRBD2. CDR1 is LNHDA and CDR2 is SQIVND in the germline V gene (reference sequence). J gave up 4 bases and V 6 bases, and 12 bases lay outside the gene matches. The CDR3 runs to 16 residues. The full variable domain, with the rest looked up from reference TRBV19 and TRBJ2-3, is DGGITQSPKYLFRKEGQNVTLSCEQNLNHDAMYWYRQDPGQGLRLIYYSQIVNDFQKGDIAEGYSVSREKKESFPLTVTSAQKNPTAFYLCASRPDGRGGSDTQYFGPGTRLTVL.

V and J are TRBV27 and TRBJ1-5, with D uncertain. V was cut by 7 bases and J by 3 bases, with 13 bases left in between. The CDR3 spans 14 residues. CDR1 is MNHEY, CDR2 SMNVEV, per germline (reference sequence). This CDR3 reads CASNDGGSNQPQHF. The CDR3 nucleotides are TGTGCCAGCAACGACGGAGGGTCCAATCAGCCCCAGCATTTT.

The chain has TRBV7-9 and TRBJ1-4; TRBD1 matches at 10 bases. V trimming: 6 bases; J trimming: 0 bases; junction bases outside the gene matches: 4. Germline CDR1 SEHNR, CDR2 FQNEAQ (reference sequence). The CDR3 totals 16 residues. CDR3: CASRPGQGSTNEKLFF. The DNA for the CDR3 is TGTGCCAGCAGACCGGGACAGGGGTCAACTAATGAAAAACTGTTTTTT.

The rearrangement links TRBV12-5 to TRBJ2-5; 11 bases line up with TRBD2. The CDR3 is 19 residues long. V gave up 0 bases and J gave up 0 bases; unmatched junction bases: 9. CDR1 LGHNT and CDR2 FRNRAP come from the germline V gene. In DNA, the CDR3 is TGTGCTAGTGGTTTGGTGAGACTAGCGGGACCCCCATACCAAGAGACCCAGTACTTC. It specifies CASGLVRLAGPPYQETQYF.

The V call is TRBV6-1, the J call TRBJ1-2; 8 bases agree with TRBD1. The CDR3 extends over 16 amino acids. J was trimmed by 8 bases and V by 1 base; bases with no gene match: 12. The V gene's germline CDR1 is MNHNS and CDR2 SASEGT. CDR3 nucleotide sequence: TGTGCCAGCAGTGAAGGGACAGGGTCCCTCTTCGAGGGCTACACCTTC. It is translated as CASSEGTGSLFEGYTF.